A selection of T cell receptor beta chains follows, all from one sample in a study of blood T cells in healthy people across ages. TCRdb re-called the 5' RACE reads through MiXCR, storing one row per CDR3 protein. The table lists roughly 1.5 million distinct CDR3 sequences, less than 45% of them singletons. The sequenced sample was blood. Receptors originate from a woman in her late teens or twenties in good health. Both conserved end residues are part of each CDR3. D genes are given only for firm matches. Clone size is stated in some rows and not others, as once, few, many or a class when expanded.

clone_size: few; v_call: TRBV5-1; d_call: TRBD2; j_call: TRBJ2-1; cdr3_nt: TGCGCCAGCAGCTTGGCCGGGACTAGCGAACTCAATGAGCAGTTCTTC; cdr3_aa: CASSLAGTSELNEQFF
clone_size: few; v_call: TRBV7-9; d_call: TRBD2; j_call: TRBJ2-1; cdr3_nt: TGTGCCAGCAGCATTGCTAGCGGGAGCTACAATGAGCAGTTCTTC; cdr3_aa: CASSIASGSYNEQFF
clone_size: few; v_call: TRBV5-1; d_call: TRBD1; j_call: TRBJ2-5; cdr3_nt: TGCGCCAGCAGCTTGACGGTTTTTAACTCAGGGGGTGAAGAGACCCAGTACTTC; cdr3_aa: CASSLTVFNSGGEETQYF
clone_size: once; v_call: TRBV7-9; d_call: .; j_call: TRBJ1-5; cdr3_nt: TGTGCCAGCAGCTTAGCCTCGGTGGGGGCCCAGCATTTT; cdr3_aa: CASSLASVGAQHF
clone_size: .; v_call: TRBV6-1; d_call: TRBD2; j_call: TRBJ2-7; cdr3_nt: TGTGCCAGCAGCCCTGCACGGACTAGCGGGGGGGTCTACAATGAGCAGTACTTC; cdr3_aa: CASSPARTSGGVYNEQYF
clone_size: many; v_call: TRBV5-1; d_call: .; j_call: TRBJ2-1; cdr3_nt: TGCGCCAGCAGTGATAGCTCCTACAATGAGCAGTTCTTC; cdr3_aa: CASSDSSYNEQFF
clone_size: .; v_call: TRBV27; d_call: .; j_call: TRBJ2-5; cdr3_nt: TGTGCCAGCAGCCGGGACGTCTACCAAGAGACCCAGTACTTC; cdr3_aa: CASSRDVYQETQYF
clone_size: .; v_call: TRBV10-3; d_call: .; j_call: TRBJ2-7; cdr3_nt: TGTGCCATCAGTGAGGGACACACCAGTGTCGAGCAGTACTTC; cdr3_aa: CAISEGHTSVEQYF
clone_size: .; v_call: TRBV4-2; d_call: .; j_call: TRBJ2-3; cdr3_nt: TGTGCCAGCAGCCCTTGGTTAGCGTCTCTCCGGATTAGAGATACGCAGTATTTT; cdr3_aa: CASSPWLASLRIRDTQYF
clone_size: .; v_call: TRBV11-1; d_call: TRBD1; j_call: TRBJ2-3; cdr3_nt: TGTGCCAGCAGCTTGAGGGACAGGGACGCAGATACGCAGTATTTT; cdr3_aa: CASSLRDRDADTQYF
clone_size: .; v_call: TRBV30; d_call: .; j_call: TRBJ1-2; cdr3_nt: TGTGCCTGGACCCCCAGCCAGGCAGGCATCTATGGCTACACCTTC; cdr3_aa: CAWTPSQAGIYGYTF
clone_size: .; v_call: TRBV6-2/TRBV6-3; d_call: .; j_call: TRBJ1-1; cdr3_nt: TGTGCCAGCAGTTTAAGCCGGATAAACACTGAAGCTTTCTTT; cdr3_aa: CASSLSRINTEAFF
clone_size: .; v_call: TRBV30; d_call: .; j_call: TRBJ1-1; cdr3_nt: TGTGCCTGGAGCAGGAGCACTATGAATACTGAAGCTTTCTTT; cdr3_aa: CAWSRSTMNTEAFF
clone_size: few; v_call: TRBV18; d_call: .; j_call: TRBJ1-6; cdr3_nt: TGTGCCAGCTCACCAGACGGGAATTCACCCCTCCACTTT; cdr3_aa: CASSPDGNSPLHF
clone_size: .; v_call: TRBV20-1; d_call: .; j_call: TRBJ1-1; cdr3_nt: TGCAGTGCTAGGGCCATGGGGGACACTGAAGCTTTCTTT; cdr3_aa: CSARAMGDTEAFF
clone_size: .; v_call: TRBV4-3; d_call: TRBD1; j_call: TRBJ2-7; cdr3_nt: TGCGCCAGCAGCCAAAACTGGGGACAGGTCAACTACGAGCAGTACTTC; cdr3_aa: CASSQNWGQVNYEQYF
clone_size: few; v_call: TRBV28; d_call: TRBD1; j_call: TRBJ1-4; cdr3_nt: TGTGCCAGCACTGCCGGGACAGGGCATGAAAAACTGTTTTTT; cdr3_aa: CASTAGTGHEKLFF
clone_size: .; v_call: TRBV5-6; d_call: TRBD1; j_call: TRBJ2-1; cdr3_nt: TGTGCCAGCAACCCGGACCGGGACAGATCTCTCAATGAGCAGTTCTTC; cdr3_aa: CASNPDRDRSLNEQFF
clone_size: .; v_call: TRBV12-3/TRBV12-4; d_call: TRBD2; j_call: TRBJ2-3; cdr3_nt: TGTGCCAGCAGTTATCTAGCGGGGGGCACTTCTGGCACAGATACGCAGTATTTT; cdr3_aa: CASSYLAGGTSGTDTQYF
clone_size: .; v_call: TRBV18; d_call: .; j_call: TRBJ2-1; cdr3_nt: TGTGCCAGCTCACCGCGCTCGGGGACTAATGAGCAGTTCTTC; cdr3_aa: CASSPRSGTNEQFF
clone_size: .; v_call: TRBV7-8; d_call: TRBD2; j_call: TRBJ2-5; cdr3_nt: TGTGCCAGCAGCACTCGACTAGCCCCCGCGCAAGAGACCCAGTACTTC; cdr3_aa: CASSTRLAPAQETQYF
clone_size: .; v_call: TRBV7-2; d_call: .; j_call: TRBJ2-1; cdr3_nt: TGTGCCGGCAGCCATGGACAGAACAATGAGCAGTTCTTC; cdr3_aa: CAGSHGQNNEQFF
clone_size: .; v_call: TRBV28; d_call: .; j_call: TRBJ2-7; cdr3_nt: TGTGCCAGCATAAAGTTGACCCGCGGGTCCTACGAGCAGTACTTC; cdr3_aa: CASIKLTRGSYEQYF
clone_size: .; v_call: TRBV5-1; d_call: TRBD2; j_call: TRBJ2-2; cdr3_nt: TGCGCCAGCAGCATGGGACTAGCGGACACCGGGGAGCTGTTTTTT; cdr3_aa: CASSMGLADTGELFF
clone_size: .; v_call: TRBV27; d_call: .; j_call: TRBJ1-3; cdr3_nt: TGTGCCAGCAGTGCCAGGGGCCCCACCTCTGGAAACACCATATATTTT; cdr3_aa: CASSARGPTSGNTIYF
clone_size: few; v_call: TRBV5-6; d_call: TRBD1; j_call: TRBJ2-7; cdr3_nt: TGTGCCAGCAGCCGAAGGTCGACAGGGGCCTACGAGCAGTACTTC; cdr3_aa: CASSRRSTGAYEQYF